Listed here are 18 T cell receptor beta chains from one sample, sequenced in a study of cytomegalovirus exposure and HLA in healthy donors. The PCR used 60 Vbeta and 13 Jbeta primers. The table came from immunoSEQ multiplex PCR; TCRdb's copy has only in-frame clones and leaves some out. The profile covers 85,000 to 100,000 clones, with roughly 63% appearing a single time and approximately 2.9% taken by the ten largest. The material sequenced was PBMCs. The source of these receptors is a man in his forties or fifties in good health and CMV-seronegative.

The V gene is TRBV5-1, the J gene TRBJ2-2, with 7 bases aligning to TRBD1. This CDR3 is 15 amino acids long. Germline CDR1 is SGHRS and CDR2 is YFSETQ. Trimming took 2 bases from V and 6 from J; bases not matched to a gene: 7. This CDR3 is CASSLGQGDPGELFF. CDR3 nucleotides: TGCGCCAGCAGCTTAGGCCAGGGGGATCCCGGGGAGCTGTTTTTT.

The chain recombines TRBV7-8 with TRBJ1-2; D perhaps matches TRBD1 (5 bases). This CDR3 is built from 14 residues. Germline V CDR1 and CDR2: SGHVS, FQNEAQ. The V and J ends lost 2 bases and 8 bases respectively, with 15 bases between them. The CDR3 region is CASSLLAGVEGYTF. DNA of the CDR3: TGTGCCAGCAGCTTATTGGCGGGGGTAGAAGGCTACACCTTC.

This rearrangement joins TRBV29-1 to TRBJ2-5; D is ambiguous. Looked up from germline, CDR1 is SQVTM and CDR2 is ANQGSEA. The CDR3 has 12 amino acids. V was shortened by 7 bases and J by 2 bases, with 11 bases between the two germline ends. In nucleotides, the CDR3 is TGCAGCGCCCAAGAGATACAAGAGACCCAGTACTTC. It codes for CSAQEIQETQYF. Together with reference TRBV29-1 and TRBJ2-5, the CDR3 gives the full variable domain: SAVISQKPSRDICQRGTSLTIQCQVDSQVTMMFWYRQQPGQSLTLIATANQGSEATYESGFVIDKFPISRPNLTFSTLTVSNMSPEDSSIYLCSAQEIQETQYFGPGTRLLVL.

This sequence joins TRBV7-6 and TRBJ2-5; TRBD1 agrees at 9 bases. The CDR3 has 16 residues. Germline V gene lookup returns CDR1 SGHVS and CDR2 FNYEAQ. The trim removed 5 bases at V and 5 bases at J, leaving 12 bases unmatched. The CDR3, as DNA: TGTGCCAGCAGCCCATCCGGGACAGGGTTTGGGGAGACCCAGTACTTC. The encoded protein is CASSPSGTGFGETQYF. The full variable domain, completed using reference TRBV7-6 and TRBJ2-5, is GAGVSQSPRYKVTKRGQDVALRCDPISGHVSLYWYRQALGQGPEFLTYFNYEAQQDKSGLPNDRFSAERPEGSISTLTIQRTEQRDSAMYRCASSPSGTGFGETQYFGPGTRLLVL.

The chain recombines TRBV7-2 with TRBJ1-5; TRBD1 aligns across 7 bases. The CDR3 totals 14 residues. Germline V gene lookup returns CDR1 SGHTA and CDR2 FQGNSA. V lost 5 bases and J lost 4; bases outside the gene matches: 5. CDR3 sequence: CASSPTGKNQPQHF. CDR3 nucleotide sequence: TGTGCCAGCAGCCCGACAGGGAAAAATCAGCCCCAGCATTTT.

This chain connects TRBV30 to TRBJ2-2; perhaps TRBD2 as D (5 bases). The CDR3 has 14 residues. Germline V gene sequence: CDR1 GTSNPN, CDR2 SVGIG (reference sequence). Trimming stripped 3 bases from V and 6 bases from J, with 14 bases between. The CDR3 coding sequence is TGTGCCTGGAGGGCGGACTCGTGGTCCGGGGAGCTGTTTTTT. It translates to CAWRADSWSGELFF.

The chain employs TRBV5-6 and TRBJ1-1; 11 bases are shared with TRBD1. The CDR3 contains 13 residues. The junction had 1 base not matched to a gene; V was cut back by 4 bases and J by 5 bases. The germline V gene has CDR1 SGHDT and CDR2 YYEEEE. CDR3 nucleotide sequence: TGTGCCAGCAGCCGGGACAGGGGGACTGAAGCTTTCTTT. This translates into CASSRDRGTEAFF.

CDR3 sequence reads: CAVTSRTITDTQYF. The CDR3 DNA is TGTGCCGTCACGTCCCGAACTATCACAGATACGCAGTATTTT. V is TRBV2 and J is TRBJ2-3; unclear D gene. The V gene lost 11 bases and the J gene lost 2 bases, with 17 bases spanning the gap. The length of the CDR3 is 14 residues. CDR1 and CDR2 (germline): SNHLY, FYNNEI.

V and J are TRBV5-1 and TRBJ2-5; the match to TRBD1 covers 8 bases. Germline trimming cut 4 bases from V and 5 bases from J; bases unmatched to any gene: 7. The CDR3 sequence is 14 residues long. Germline CDR1 is SGHRS and CDR2 is YFSETQ. This chain's CDR3 is CASSTQGEVETQYF. CDR3 DNA sequence: TGCGCCAGCAGCACACAGGGGGAGGTCGAGACCCAGTACTTC.

The chain is built from TRBV29-1 and TRBJ1-3, with a tentative D call TRBD1 (6 bases). Germline values: CDR1 SQVTM, CDR2 ANQGSEA. The CDR3 is made up of 13 amino acids. With 2 bases removed from V and 2 bases from J, the gap between germline ends came to 7 bases. The CDR3, as DNA: TGCAGCGTTGAAAAGGGGGCTGGAAACACCATATATTTT. Amino acids: CSVEKGAGNTIYF.

The genes are TRBV2 and TRBJ2-7; the match to TRBD1 covers 7 bases. Germline lookup yields CDR1 SNHLY and CDR2 FYNNEI. The V gene end was trimmed by 6 bases and the J gene end by 2 bases; junction bases not matched to a gene: 7. This CDR3 has 14 amino acids. The DNA of the CDR3 is TGTGCCAGCAGCGCCGAGACAGGGCCCTACGAGCAGTACTTC. Its translation is CASSAETGPYEQYF.

This clone was seen just once. The J gene is TRBJ1-2, the V gene TRBV7-2; no reliable D call. Germline V gene sequence: CDR1 SGHTA, CDR2 FQGNSA. The V end lost 0 bases, the J end lost 2 bases, and 7 bases lay between the germline ends. This CDR3 spans 14 amino acids. As DNA, the CDR3 is TGTGCCAGCAGCTTAGCATGGCAAAACTATGGCTACACCTTC. This codes for CASSLAWQNYGYTF.

V gene TRBV7-9 combines with J gene TRBJ1-2; D remains ambiguous. Germline assignment: CDR1 SEHNR and CDR2 FQNEAQ (reference sequence). The CDR3 loop spans 15 amino acids. V lost 6 bases, J lost 2 bases, and 16 bases lay in between. CDR3 coding DNA: TGTGCCAGCAGTCAATTCGCGGCCGGCAACTATGGCTACACCTTC. The encoded protein is CASSQFAAGNYGYTF.

The J gene is TRBJ2-3, the V gene TRBV4-2; the match to TRBD2 covers 10 bases. There are 16 residues in the CDR3. Losses at the gene ends were 0 bases for V and 4 bases for J; bases not matched to a gene: 4. Germline CDR1 and CDR2: LGHNA and YNFKEQ. As DNA, the CDR3 is TGTGCCAGCAGCCAAGAGGCTAGCGGGAGCGCAGATACGCAGTATTTT. This sequence encodes CASSQEASGSADTQYF.

The chain uses TRBV19 and TRBJ2-2, with 16 bases that match TRBD2. V was pared by 5 bases and J by 4 bases, with 4 bases of the junction left unmatched. The CDR3 consists of 17 residues. The germline CDR1 and CDR2 sequences are LNHDA and SQIVND (reference sequence). The CDR3 loop is CASSPGLAGGFTGELFF. The CDR3, as DNA: TGTGCCAGTAGTCCGGGACTAGCGGGAGGGTTCACCGGGGAGCTGTTTTTT. The whole variable domain, remainder taken from reference TRBV19 and TRBJ2-2, is DGGITQSPKYLFRKEGQNVTLSCEQNLNHDAMYWYRQDPGQGLRLIYYSQIVNDFQKGDIAEGYSVSREKKESFPLTVTSAQKNPTAFYLCASSPGLAGGFTGELFFGEGSRLTVL.

The count of this clone is one. The chain is built from TRBV5-6 and TRBJ2-3; tentative D call: TRBD1 (5 bases). The CDR3 totals 15 residues. Germline V gene data show CDR1 as SGHDT and CDR2 as YYEEEE. Trimming took 8 bases from V and 1 from J, leaving 17 bases between them. The CDR3 reads CASGYRGVGTDTQYF. CDR3 coding DNA: TGTGCCAGTGGTTATAGGGGCGTGGGCACAGATACGCAGTATTTT.

The V call is TRBV18, the J call TRBJ2-7, with 8 nucleotides matching TRBD1. V was pared by 2 bases and J by 3 bases, with 0 bases of the junction left unmatched. CDR1 and CDR2 (germline): KGHSH, LQKENI. This CDR3 is built from 13 residues. DNA for the CDR3: TGTGCCAGCTCACCAACAGGGGGCTACGAGCAGTACGTC. This codes for CASSPTGGYEQYV.

The gene calls are TRBV29-1 and TRBJ1-4; D is ambiguous. Trimming pared 4 bases from V and 2 bases from J, leaving 8 bases between. This CDR3 contains 13 residues. Germline V gene lookup returns CDR1 SQVTM and CDR2 ANQGSEA. The CDR3 here is CSVGTGTNEKLFF. In DNA, the CDR3 is TGCAGCGTTGGGACGGGGACTAATGAAAAACTGTTTTTT.